This TCR beta chain was found in a study of blood T cell repertoires in COVID-19. Overall study: T cells, B-cell-depleted T cells, or PBMCs provided the cDNA or gDNA that served as material.

The cohort comprised adults aged roughly 18 to 90 years residing in around 25 US areas. Participant reports of clinical history set cohort assignment. This table comes from immunoSEQ multiplex PCR, and its TCRdb copy is limited to in-frame clones, with some not included. The sample shows 250,000 or so clones, over 75% of them seen only once. The origin of this receptor is a woman between 50 and 59 years old who had recovered from COVID-19. Sequenced sample: PBMCs or T cells enriched from blood (not recorded which).

This chain's CDR3 is CASSFPTGFPSYEQFF. In DNA form, the CDR3 reads TGTGCCAGCAGTTTTCCCACAGGGTTCCCTAGCTATGAGCAGTTCTTC. The gene calls are TRBV28 and TRBJ2-1, with D tentatively TRBD1 (6 bases). CDR1 and CDR2 (germline): MDHEN, SYDVKM. Trimming removed 3 bases at V and 8 bases at J, with 20 bases between. The CDR3 contains 16 residues. Together with reference TRBV28 and TRBJ2-1, the CDR3 gives the full variable domain: DVKVTQSSRYLVKRTGEKVFLECVQDMDHENMFWYRQDPGLGLRLIYFSYDVKMKEKGDIPEGYSVSREKKERFSLILESASTNQTSMYLCASSFPTGFPSYEQFFGPGTRLTVL.